This TCR beta chain was sequenced for a study of cytomegalovirus exposure and HLA in healthy donors. Concerning this clone itself: Its antigen is unidentified.

Trimming removed 0 bases from V and 6 bases from J, with 16 bases in between. This CDR3 comprises 15 residues. Germline V gives CDR1 SGDLS, CDR2 YYNGEE. Study-level results: In vitro work confirmed that a few CMV-associated chains recognize CMV antigens.

Researchers ran the PCR with 60 Vbeta and 13 Jbeta primers. Clones were read by immunoSEQ multiplex PCR, and TCRdb kept only the in-frame ones, dropping some. The sample records 90,000 to 140,000 clones, 76% being singletons. The sequence came from a man between 40 and 49 years old in good health and CMV-seropositive. The sequenced sample consisted of PBMCs. The chain joins TRBV9 to TRBJ2-7, with D maybe TRBD1 (5 bases). The CDR3 sequence: CASSVDVGPEGEQYF. The CDR3 DNA sequence: TGTGCCAGCAGCGTAGATGTGGGGCCCGAAGGCGAGCAGTACTTC.